Each of the 17 T cell receptor beta chains below was sequenced from the same sample in a study of STAT3 mutations in large granular lymphocyte leukemia. Study-level findings and limits: Every T-cell large granular lymphocyte leukemia patient had at least one immunodominant TCR beta clonotype.

TCRdb's table, derived via immunoSEQ multiplex PCR, lists solely in-frame clones and lacks some. Of 10,000 to 15,000 clones listed, roughly nine tenths are singletons. No antigen has been assigned to these receptors. The specimen sequenced was peripheral blood mononuclear cells. All receptors come from a man aged 40-49 years with T-cell large granular lymphocyte leukemia. Some clones in this sample may be carry-over from other donors' samples.

V gene TRBV4-1 combines with J gene TRBJ1-1, with TRBD1 identical over 9 bases. The CDR3 has 15 residues. Trimming took 2 bases from V and 5 from J; bases not matched to a gene: 6. CDR1 and CDR2 (germline): MGHRA, YSYEKL. The CDR3 reads CASSQTGGYGTEAFF. DNA of the CDR3: TGCGCCAGCAGCCAAACAGGGGGCTACGGGACTGAAGCTTTCTTT.

This chain links TRBV27 with TRBJ2-7; tentatively, D is TRBD2 (5 bases). This CDR3 has 13 residues. The germline CDR1 and CDR2 sequences are MNHEY and SMNVEV (reference sequence). Between the trimmed V and J ends, which lost 2 bases and 3 bases, there was a span of 8 bases. This CDR3 reads CASSLGERYEQYF. Here the CDR3 DNA reads TGTGCCAGCAGTTTAGGGGAGCGCTACGAGCAGTACTTC.

This chain links TRBV5-5 with TRBJ2-7; unclear D gene. The CDR3 sequence is 12 residues long. Germline V lookup: CDR1 SGHKS, CDR2 YYEKEE (reference sequence). V was trimmed by 0 bases and J by 3 bases, leaving 4 bases between them. CDR3 bases: TGTGCCAGCAGCTTGGATGGCTACGAGCAGTACTTC. This codes for CASSLDGYEQYF.

The J gene is TRBJ1-6, the V gene TRBV5-1; 7 nucleotides agree with TRBD1. Looked up from germline, CDR1 is SGHRS and CDR2 is YFSETQ. This CDR3 has 16 amino acids. J lost 5 bases, V lost 0 bases, and 5 bases had no gene match. The CDR3 sequence: CASSLGQTGNNSPLHF. CDR3 bases: TGCGCCAGCAGCTTGGGGCAGACAGGGAATAATTCACCCCTCCACTTT.

The chain links TRBV9 to TRBJ1-1; D gene ambiguous. V lost 0 bases and J 1 base, leaving 4 bases between the germline ends. Germline V gene data show CDR1 as SGDLS and CDR2 as YYNGEE. The CDR3 covers 13 residues. The CDR3 sequence: CASSVDRNTEAFF. The CDR3 coding sequence is TGTGCCAGCAGCGTAGACAGGAACACTGAAGCTTTCTTT.

This chain uses TRBV5-1 with TRBJ2-7, with D uncertain. The germline V gene encodes CDR1 SGHRS and CDR2 YFSETQ. With 0 bases removed from V and 2 bases from J, the gap between germline ends came to 6 bases. CDR3 length equals 13 residues. The CDR3 here is CASSLGGTYEQYF. The CDR3 region has the DNA TGCGCCAGCAGCTTGGGGGGTACCTACGAGCAGTACTTC.

The chain links TRBV4-1 to TRBJ2-7; D not resolved. V was clipped by 2 bases and J by 0 bases, with 8 bases between them. Germline CDR1 and CDR2: MGHRA and YSYEKL. CDR3 length: 14 amino acids. The CDR3, as DNA: TGCGCCAGCAGCCAAACCCAGAGCTCCTACGAGCAGTACTTC. Its translation is CASSQTQSSYEQYF.

The chain uses TRBV18 and TRBJ2-6, with a tentative D call TRBD2 (5 bases). V was pared by 3 bases and J by 2 bases, with 5 bases between. The CDR3 sequence is 14 residues long. Germline V gene data show CDR1 as KGHSH and CDR2 as LQKENI. CDR3 protein: CASSPGAGANVLTF. The CDR3 nucleotides are TGTGCCAGCTCACCCGGGGCTGGGGCCAACGTCCTGACTTTC. The whole variable domain, filled in from reference TRBV18 and TRBJ2-6, reads NAGVMQNPRHLVRRRGQEARLRCSPMKGHSHVYWYRQLPEEGLKFMVYLQKENIIDESGMPKERFSAEFPKEGPSILRIQQVVRGDSAAYFCASSPGAGANVLTFGAGSRLTVL.

V and J are TRBV2 and TRBJ2-7; perhaps D is TRBD1 or TRBD2 (5 bases each). The ends were cut back, 5 bases at V and 4 bases at J, with 9 bases in the middle. The germline V gene has CDR1 SNHLY and CDR2 FYNNEI. The CDR3 runs to 12 residues. Written as DNA, the CDR3 is TGTGCCAGCAGTACAGGAGGATACGAGCAGTACTTC. It translates to CASSTGGYEQYF.

The chain employs TRBV7-9 and TRBJ2-1; TRBD1 matches at 10 bases. The CDR3 runs to 15 residues. Germline CDR1 and CDR2: SEHNR and FQNEAQ (reference sequence). J gave up 7 bases and V 0 bases, and 3 bases lay outside the gene matches. The CDR3 reads CASSLARTGGNEQFF. As DNA, the CDR3 is TGTGCCAGCAGCTTAGCCAGGACAGGGGGAAATGAGCAGTTCTTC.

In this sample, this clone turned up once. CDR3 in DNA: TGTGCCAGCTCACCGAGGGCAGGGGCCACCTCCTACGAGCAGTACTTC. It yields the protein CASSPRAGATSYEQYF. The chain recombines TRBV18 with TRBJ2-7, with a weak D call TRBD1 (6 bases). The CDR3 totals 16 residues. V was shortened by 3 bases and J by 0 bases, with 15 bases between the two germline ends. Germline loops: CDR1 KGHSH, CDR2 LQKENI.

This chain joins TRBV7-2 and TRBJ2-1; D not resolved. This CDR3 contains 14 residues. Germline V CDR1 and CDR2: SGHTA, FQGNSA. Trimming shortened V by 7 bases and J by 9 bases, and 19 bases separated the two germline ends. This CDR3 reads CASTPLGFRGEQFF. As DNA, the CDR3 is TGTGCCAGCACCCCCCTGGGGTTCCGAGGTGAGCAGTTCTTC.

This clone was observed a handful of times. V is TRBV5-1 and J is TRBJ1-2; D call uncertain. Trimming shortened V by 5 bases and J by 3 bases, and 14 bases separated the two germline ends. The CDR3 totals 14 residues. Germline loops: CDR1 SGHRS, CDR2 YFSETQ. CDR3 sequence (DNA): TGCGCCAGCAGGGCAGATGGGAGTGACTATGGCTACACCTTC. Protein: CASRADGSDYGYTF.

The chain uses TRBV29-1 and TRBJ1-2, with D hard to call. The length of the CDR3 is 11 residues. The V and J ends lost 5 bases and 7 bases respectively, with 11 bases between them. The germline CDR1 and CDR2 sequences are SQVTM and ANQGSEA. The CDR3 spells CSVTIASGYTF. In DNA, the CDR3 is TGCAGCGTTACTATCGCGAGTGGCTACACCTTC.

V usage is TRBV7-9 and J usage is TRBJ2-1; D possibly uses TRBD1 or TRBD2 (5 bases each). This CDR3 region has 15 residues. Trimming removed 1 base from V and 4 bases from J, with 11 bases in between. Germline-derived CDR1 and CDR2 are SEHNR and FQNEAQ (reference sequence). CDR3 residues: CASSLGDPAYNEQFF. The CDR3 DNA reads TGTGCCAGCAGCTTAGGGGACCCAGCGTACAATGAGCAGTTCTTC.

The chain joins TRBV30 to TRBJ1-1; no clear D gene. Per the germline V gene, CDR1 is GTSNPN and CDR2 is SVGIG (reference sequence). V was clipped by 3 bases and J by 6 bases, with 11 bases between them. This CDR3 has 12 amino acids. CDR3 in amino acids: CAWSTDRAEAFF. The CDR3 nucleotides read TGTGCCTGGAGCACAGATCGGGCTGAAGCTTTCTTT.

V usage is TRBV10-3 and J usage is TRBJ1-2; the D is unclear. The CDR3 loop spans 14 amino acids. The germline CDR1 and CDR2 sequences are ENHRY and SYGVKD. Trimming removed 2 bases from V and 8 bases from J, with 15 bases in between. CDR3 residues: CAISENRADEGYTF. The CDR3, as DNA: TGTGCCATCAGTGAGAATAGGGCTGATGAGGGCTACACCTTC.